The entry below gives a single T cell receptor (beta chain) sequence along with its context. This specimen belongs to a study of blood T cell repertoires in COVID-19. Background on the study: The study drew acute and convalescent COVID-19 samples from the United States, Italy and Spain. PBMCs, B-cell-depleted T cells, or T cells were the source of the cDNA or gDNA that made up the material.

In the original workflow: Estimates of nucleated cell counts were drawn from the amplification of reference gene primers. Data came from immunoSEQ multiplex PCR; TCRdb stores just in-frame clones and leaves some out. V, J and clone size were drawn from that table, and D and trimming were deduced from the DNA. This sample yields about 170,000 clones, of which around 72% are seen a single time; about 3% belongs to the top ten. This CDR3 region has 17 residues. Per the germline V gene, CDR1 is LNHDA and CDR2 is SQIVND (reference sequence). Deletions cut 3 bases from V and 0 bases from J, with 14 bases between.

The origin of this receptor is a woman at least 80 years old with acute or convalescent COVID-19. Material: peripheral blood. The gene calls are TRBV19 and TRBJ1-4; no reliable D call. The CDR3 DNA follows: TGTGCCAGTAGTATCTATGCGACGGGGACAACTAATGAAAAACTGTTTTTT. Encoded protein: CASSIYATGTTNEKLFF.